This TCR beta chain came from a study of PD-1 blockade in classical Hodgkin lymphoma. Study observations and caveats: Significantly greater TCR diversity emerged by C4D1 in CD4+ cells but not CD8+ cells. Patients were excluded if nivolumab began under 1 year after ASCT (the autologous transplant). Lower baseline TCR diversity marked trial partial responders and progressors.

Germline-derived CDR1 and CDR2 are SNHLY and FYNNEI. This CDR3 has 16 amino acids. Between the trimmed V and J ends, which lost 0 bases and 7 bases, there was a span of 15 bases. TCRdb's table, derived via immunoSEQ multiplex PCR, lists solely in-frame clones and lacks some. The profile shows roughly 81,000 clones, around nine tenths of them singletons. Points on this clone: Its antigen is as yet unknown.

No patient escaped relapse after autologous stem cell transplantation, and brentuximab vedotin exposure varied. Progressive disease, partial response or complete response was each patient's best response. The TCR sequence derives from a human donor with classical Hodgkin lymphoma. This chain links TRBV2 with TRBJ1-4; maybe TRBD1 (6 bases). The sequencing used peripheral blood mononuclear cells (PBMCs), collected before the second cycle of nivolumab. The CDR3 nucleotides are TGTGCCAGCAGTGAAGCGGGACAAAGAATTAGTGAAAAACTGTTTTTT. Protein product: CASSEAGQRISEKLFF.